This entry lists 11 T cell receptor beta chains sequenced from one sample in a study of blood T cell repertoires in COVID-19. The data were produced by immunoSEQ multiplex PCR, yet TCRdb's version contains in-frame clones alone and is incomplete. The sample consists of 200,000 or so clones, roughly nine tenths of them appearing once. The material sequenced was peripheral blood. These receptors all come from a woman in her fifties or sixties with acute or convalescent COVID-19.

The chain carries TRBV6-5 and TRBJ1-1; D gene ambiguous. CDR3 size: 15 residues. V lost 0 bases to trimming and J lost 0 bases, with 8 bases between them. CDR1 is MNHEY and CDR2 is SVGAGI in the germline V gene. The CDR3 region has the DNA TGTGCCAGCAGTTACTCGGCGGCCGTGAACACTGAAGCTTTCTTT. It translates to CASSYSAAVNTEAFF.

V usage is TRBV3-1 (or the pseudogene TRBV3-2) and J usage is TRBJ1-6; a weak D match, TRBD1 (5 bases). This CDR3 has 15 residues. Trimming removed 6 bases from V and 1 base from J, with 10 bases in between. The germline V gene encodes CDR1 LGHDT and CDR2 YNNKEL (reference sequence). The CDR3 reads CASRQGGSYNSPLHF. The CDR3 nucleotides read TGTGCCAGCAGGCAGGGAGGGTCCTATAATTCACCCCTCCACTTT.

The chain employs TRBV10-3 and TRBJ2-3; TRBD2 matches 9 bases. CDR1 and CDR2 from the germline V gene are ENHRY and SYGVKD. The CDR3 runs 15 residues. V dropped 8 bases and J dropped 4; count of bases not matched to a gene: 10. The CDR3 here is CAISSGLAGADTQYF. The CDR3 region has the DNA TGTGCCATCTCCAGCGGGTTAGCGGGAGCAGATACGCAGTATTTT.

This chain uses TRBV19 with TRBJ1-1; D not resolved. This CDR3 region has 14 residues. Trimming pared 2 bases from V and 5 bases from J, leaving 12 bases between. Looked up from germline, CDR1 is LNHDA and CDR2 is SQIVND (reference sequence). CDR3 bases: TGTGCCAGTAGTATAAGTTGGGGAGGGACTGAAGCTTTCTTT. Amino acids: CASSISWGGTEAFF.

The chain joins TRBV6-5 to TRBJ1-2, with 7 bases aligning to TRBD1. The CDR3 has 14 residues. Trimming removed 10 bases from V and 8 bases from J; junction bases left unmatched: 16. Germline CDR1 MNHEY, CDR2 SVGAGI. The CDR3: CATTDLQGTGGYTF. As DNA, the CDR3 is TGTGCCACCACAGATCTACAGGGGACGGGAGGCTACACCTTC.

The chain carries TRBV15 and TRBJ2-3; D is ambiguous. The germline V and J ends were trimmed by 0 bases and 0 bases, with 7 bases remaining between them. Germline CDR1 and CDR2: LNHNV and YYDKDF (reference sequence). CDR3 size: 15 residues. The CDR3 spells CATSRDSSSTDTQYF. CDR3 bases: TGTGCCACCAGCAGAGATTCGTCGAGCACAGATACGCAGTATTTT.

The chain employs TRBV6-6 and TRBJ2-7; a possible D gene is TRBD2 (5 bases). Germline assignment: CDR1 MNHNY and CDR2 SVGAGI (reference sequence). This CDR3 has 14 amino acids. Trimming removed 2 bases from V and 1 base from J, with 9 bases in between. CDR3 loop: CASSYAGNSYEQYF. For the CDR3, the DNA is TGTGCCAGCAGTTACGCGGGTAATTCCTACGAGCAGTACTTC.

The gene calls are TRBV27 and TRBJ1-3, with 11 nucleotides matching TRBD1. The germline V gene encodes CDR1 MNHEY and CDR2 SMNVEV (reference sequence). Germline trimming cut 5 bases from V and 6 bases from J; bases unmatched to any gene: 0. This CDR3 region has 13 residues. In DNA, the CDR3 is TGTGCCAGCAGTGGACAGGGGGCAAACACCATATATTTT. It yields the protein CASSGQGANTIYF.

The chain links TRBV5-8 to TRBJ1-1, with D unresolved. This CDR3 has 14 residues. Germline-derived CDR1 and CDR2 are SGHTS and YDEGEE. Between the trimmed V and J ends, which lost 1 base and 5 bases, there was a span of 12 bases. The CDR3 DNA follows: TGTGCCAGCAGCTTGCAAGGGAGAGGGACTGAAGCTTTCTTT. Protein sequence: CASSLQGRGTEAFF. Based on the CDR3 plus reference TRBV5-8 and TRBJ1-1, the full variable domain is EAGVTQSPTHLIKTRGQQATLRCSPISGHTSVYWYQQALGLGLQFLLWYDEGEERNRGNFPPRFSGRQFPNYSSELNVNALELEDSALYLCASSLQGRGTEAFFGQGTRLTVV.

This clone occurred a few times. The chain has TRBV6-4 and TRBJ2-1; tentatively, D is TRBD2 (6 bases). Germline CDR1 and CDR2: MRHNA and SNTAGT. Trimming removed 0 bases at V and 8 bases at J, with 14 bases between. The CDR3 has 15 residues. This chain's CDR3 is CASSDSGTPGDEQFF. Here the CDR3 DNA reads TGTGCCAGCAGTGACTCTGGGACCCCGGGGGATGAGCAGTTCTTC.

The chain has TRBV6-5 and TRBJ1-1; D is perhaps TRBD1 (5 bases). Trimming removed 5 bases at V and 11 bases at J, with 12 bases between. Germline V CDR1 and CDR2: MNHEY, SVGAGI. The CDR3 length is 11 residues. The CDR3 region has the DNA TGTGCCAGCAGTAAGGGACTTGCGGCTTTCTTT. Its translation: CASSKGLAAFF.